This T cell receptor (beta chain) was documented in a study of shared clonotypes between healthy human individuals. Study-wide context: Each donor's CD4 naive and CD4 memory cells filled three plates apiece, CD8 naive two, and CD8 memory one.

Naive CD8 cells, CD45RO-negative and positively selected for CCR7, excluded terminally differentiated effector memory CD45RA+ cells. The donor population consisted of healthy HIV-negative adults with no recent acute infections or vaccinations. Germline V lookup: CDR1 SGHDT, CDR2 YYEEEE. The CDR3 consists of 15 residues. The ends were cut back, 0 bases at V and 2 bases at J, with 9 bases in the middle. Study results and limitations: Tissue TCR repertoires likely differ from these blood-only repertoires.

Profiled with immunoSEQ multiplex PCR; TCRdb holds only in-frame clones, not every one. In the table there are about 2 million clones, about 95% of which are singletons. In regard to this clone: What it binds is not known.

The receptor was derived from a man in his late teens or twenties in good health. The chain employs TRBV5-6 and TRBJ2-1; D gene ambiguous. The sample taken for sequencing was naive CD8+ T cells sorted from blood. The CDR3 DNA is TGTGCCAGCAGCTTGGGGTGGGCAGCCTACAATGAGCAGTTCTTC. Its translation: CASSLGWAAYNEQFF.